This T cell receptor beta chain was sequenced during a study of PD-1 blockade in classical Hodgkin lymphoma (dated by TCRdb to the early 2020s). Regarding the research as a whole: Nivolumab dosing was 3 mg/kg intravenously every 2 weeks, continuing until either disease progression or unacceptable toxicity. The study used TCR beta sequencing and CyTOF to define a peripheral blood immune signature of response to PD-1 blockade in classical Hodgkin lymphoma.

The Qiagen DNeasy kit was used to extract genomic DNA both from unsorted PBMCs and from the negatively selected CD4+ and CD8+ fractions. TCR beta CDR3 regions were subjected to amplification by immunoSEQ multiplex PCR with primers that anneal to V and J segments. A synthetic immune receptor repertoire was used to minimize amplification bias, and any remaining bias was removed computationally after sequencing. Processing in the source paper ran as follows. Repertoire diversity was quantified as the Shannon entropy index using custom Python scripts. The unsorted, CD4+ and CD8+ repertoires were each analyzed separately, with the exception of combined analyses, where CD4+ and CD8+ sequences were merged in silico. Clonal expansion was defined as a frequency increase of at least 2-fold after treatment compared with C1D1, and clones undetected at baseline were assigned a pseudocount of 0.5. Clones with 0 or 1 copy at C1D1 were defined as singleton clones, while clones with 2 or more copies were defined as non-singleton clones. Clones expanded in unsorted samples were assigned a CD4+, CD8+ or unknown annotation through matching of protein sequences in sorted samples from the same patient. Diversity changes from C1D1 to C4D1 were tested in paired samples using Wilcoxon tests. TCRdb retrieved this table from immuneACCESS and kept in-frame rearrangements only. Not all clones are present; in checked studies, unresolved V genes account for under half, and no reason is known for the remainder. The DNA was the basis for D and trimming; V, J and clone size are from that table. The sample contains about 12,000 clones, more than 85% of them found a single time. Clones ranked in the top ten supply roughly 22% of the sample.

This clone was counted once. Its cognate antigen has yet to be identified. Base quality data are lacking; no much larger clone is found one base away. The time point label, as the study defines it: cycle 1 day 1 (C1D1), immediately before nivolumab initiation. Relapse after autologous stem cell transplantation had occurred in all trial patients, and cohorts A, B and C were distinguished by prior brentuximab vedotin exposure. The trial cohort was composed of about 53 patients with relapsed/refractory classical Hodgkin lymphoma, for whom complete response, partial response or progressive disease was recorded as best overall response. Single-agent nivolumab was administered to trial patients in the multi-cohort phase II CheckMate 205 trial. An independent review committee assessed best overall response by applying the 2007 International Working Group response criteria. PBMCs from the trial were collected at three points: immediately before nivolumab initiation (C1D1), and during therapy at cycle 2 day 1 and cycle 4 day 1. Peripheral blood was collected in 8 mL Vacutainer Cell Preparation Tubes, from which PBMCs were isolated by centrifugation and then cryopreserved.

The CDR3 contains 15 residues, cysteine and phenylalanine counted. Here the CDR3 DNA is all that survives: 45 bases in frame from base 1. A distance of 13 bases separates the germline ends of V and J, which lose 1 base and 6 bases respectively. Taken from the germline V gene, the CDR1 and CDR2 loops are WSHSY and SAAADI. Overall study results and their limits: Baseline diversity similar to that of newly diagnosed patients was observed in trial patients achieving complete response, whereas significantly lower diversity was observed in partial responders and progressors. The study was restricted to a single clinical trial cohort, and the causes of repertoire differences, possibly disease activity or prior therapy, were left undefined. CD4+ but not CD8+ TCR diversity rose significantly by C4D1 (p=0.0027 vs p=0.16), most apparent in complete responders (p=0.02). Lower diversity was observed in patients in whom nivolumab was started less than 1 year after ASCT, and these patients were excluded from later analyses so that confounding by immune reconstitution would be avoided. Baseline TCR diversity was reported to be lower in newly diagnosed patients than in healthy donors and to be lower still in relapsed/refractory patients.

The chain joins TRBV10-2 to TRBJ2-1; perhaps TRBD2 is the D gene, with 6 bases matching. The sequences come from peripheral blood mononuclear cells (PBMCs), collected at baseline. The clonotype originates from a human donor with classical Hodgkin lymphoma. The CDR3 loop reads CASSELDYESNEQFF. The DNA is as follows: TGCGCCAGCAGTGAGTTGGACTACGAGTCCAATGAGCAGTTCTTC.